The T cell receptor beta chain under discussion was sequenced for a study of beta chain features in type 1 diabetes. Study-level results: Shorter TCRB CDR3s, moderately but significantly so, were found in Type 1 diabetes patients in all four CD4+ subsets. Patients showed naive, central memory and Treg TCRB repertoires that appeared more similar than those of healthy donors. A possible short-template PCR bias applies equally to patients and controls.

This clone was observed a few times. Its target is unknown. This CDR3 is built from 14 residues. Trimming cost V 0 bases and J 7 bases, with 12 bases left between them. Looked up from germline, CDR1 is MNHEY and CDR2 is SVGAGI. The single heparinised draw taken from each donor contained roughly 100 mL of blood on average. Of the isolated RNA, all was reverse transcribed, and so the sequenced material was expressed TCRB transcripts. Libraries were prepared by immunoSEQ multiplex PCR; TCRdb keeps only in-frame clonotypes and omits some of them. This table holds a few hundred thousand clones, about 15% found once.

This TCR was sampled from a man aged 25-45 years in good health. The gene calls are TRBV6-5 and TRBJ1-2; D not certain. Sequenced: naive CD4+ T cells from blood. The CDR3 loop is CASSYSASLGGYTF. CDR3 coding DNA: TGTGCCAGCAGTTACTCGGCCTCGCTCGGTGGCTACACCTTC.